Here is one T cell receptor beta chain with its context. It was with 60 Vbeta and 13 Jbeta primers that the PCR ran. Sequencing used immunoSEQ multiplex PCR; TCRdb keeps in-frame clones, though not all of them. This table holds 150,000 to 200,000 clones, 65% to 80% found once. This entry is derived from a study of cytomegalovirus exposure and HLA in healthy donors. After removal of 6 bases from V and 0 bases from J, the junction contained 7 bases not matched to a gene. The CDR3 extends over 17 amino acids. CDR1 is LNHDA, CDR2 SQIVND, per germline (reference sequence). Sequencing used PBMCs. The genes are TRBV19 and TRBJ1-6, with 8 bases aligning to TRBD1. The sequence was obtained from a woman aged 40 to 50 in good health and CMV-seropositive. CDR3 coding DNA: TGTGCCAGTAGCCGGGACAGGAGGGGCTCCTATAATTCACCCCTCCACTTT. Its protein product is CASSRDRRGSYNSPLHF.